This T cell receptor beta chain is drawn from a study of CD8 T cells in ankylosing spondylitis. Per the germline V gene, CDR1 is ENHRY and CDR2 is SYGVKD. CDR3 length: 15 amino acids. V lost 4 bases and J lost 6, with 15 bases in between. Study-wide results and limits: Characteristic of ankylosing spondylitis blood, it appeared, was a TCR beta motif comprising about eight highly homologous variants.

TCRdb re-called the 5' RACE reads with MiXCR, one entry per CDR3 protein. The sample includes 250,000 to 350,000 distinct CDR3 sequences, around 18% of them seen just once. This clonotype was observed many times. Its specificity is not known. Material: blood, either unsorted or a sorted T cell fraction (not recorded which). V and J are TRBV10-3 and TRBJ2-2, with D perhaps TRBD1 (6 bases). This sequence was found in a male donor with ankylosing spondylitis or in good health (not recorded which). The CDR3 here is CAISVSQGKAGELFF. In DNA, the CDR3 is TGTGCCATCAGTGTCTCACAGGGTAAAGCCGGGGAGCTGTTTTTT.